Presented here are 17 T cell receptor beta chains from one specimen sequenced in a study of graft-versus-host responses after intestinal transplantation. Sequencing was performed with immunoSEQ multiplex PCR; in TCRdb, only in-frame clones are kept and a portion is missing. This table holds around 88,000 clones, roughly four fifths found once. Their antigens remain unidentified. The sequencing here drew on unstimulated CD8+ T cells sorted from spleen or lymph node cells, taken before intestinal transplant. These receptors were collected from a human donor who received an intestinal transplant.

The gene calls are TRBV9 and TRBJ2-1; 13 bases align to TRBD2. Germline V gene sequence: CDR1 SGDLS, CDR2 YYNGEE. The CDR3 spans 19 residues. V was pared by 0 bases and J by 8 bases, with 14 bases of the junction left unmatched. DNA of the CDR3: TGTGCCAGCAGCGTAGTCGGGGGGTCCGGGACTAGCGGGACGGATGAGCAGTTCTTC. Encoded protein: CASSVVGGSGTSGTDEQFF.

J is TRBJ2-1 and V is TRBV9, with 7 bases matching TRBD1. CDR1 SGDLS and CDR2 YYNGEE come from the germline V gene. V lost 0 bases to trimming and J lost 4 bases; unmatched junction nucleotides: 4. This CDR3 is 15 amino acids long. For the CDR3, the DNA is TGTGCCAGCAGCGTAGCCGGGACAGTTTACAATGAGCAGTTCTTC. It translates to CASSVAGTVYNEQFF.

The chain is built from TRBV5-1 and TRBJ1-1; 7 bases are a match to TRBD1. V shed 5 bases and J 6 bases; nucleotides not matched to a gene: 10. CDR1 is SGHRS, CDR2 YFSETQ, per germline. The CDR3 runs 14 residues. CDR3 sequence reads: CASRFRDSYPEAFF. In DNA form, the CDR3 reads TGCGCCAGCAGATTTCGGGACAGCTACCCTGAAGCTTTCTTT.

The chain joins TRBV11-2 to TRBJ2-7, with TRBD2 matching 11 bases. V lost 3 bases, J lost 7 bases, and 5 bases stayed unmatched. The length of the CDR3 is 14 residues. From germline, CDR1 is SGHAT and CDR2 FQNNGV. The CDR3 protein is CASSLTSGVKEQYF. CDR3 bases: TGTGCCAGCAGCTTGACTAGCGGGGTTAAAGAGCAGTACTTC.

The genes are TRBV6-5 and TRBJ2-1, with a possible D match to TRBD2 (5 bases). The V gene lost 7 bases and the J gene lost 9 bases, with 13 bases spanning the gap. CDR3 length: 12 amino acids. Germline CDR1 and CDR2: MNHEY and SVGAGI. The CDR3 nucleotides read TGTGCCAGCACCTCTCCGGGAATTGAGCAGTTCTTC. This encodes CASTSPGIEQFF.

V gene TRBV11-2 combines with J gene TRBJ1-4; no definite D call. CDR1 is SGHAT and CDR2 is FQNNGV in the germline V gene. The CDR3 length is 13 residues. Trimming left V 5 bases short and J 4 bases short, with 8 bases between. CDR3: CASSVSNNEKLFF. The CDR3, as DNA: TGTGCCAGCAGCGTTTCGAATAATGAAAAACTGTTTTTT.

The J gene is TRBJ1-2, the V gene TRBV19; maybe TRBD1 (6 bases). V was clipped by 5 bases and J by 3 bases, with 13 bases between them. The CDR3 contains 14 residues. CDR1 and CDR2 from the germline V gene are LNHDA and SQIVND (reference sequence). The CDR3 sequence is CASSPGQSDYGYTF. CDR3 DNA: TGTGCCAGTAGTCCGGGACAATCTGACTATGGCTACACCTTC.

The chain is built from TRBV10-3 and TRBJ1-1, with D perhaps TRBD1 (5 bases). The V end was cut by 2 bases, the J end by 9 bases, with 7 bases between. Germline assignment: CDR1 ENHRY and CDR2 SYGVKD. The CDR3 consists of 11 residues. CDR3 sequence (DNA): TGTGCCATCAGTGAGGGGGCAAAAGCTTTCTTT. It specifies CAISEGAKAFF.

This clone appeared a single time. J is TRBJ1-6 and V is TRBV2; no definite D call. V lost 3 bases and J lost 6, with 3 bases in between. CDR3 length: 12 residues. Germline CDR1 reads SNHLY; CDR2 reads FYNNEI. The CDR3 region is CASSEANSPLHF. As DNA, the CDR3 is TGTGCCAGCAGTGAGGCTAATTCACCCCTCCACTTT.

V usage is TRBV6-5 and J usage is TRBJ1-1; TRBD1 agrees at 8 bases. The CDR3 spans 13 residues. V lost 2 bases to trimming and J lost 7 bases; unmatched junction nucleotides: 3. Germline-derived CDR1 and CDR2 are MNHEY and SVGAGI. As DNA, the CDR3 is TGTGCCAGCAGTTACCAGGGGACAGGTGAAGCTTTCTTT. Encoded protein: CASSYQGTGEAFF.

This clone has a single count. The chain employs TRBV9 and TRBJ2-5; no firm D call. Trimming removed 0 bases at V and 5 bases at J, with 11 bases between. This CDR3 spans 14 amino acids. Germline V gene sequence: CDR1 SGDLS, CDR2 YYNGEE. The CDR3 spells CASSVVGNGETQYF. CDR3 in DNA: TGTGCCAGCAGCGTAGTGGGGAATGGTGAGACCCAGTACTTC.

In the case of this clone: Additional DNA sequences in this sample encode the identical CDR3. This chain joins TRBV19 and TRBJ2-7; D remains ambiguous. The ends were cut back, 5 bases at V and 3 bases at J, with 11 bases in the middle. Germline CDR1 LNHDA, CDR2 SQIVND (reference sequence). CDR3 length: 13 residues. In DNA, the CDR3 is TGTGCCAGTAGTTACGGAATCCTCTACGAGCAGTACTTC. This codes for CASSYGILYEQYF. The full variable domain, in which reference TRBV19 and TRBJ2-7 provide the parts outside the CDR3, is DGGITQSPKYLFRKEGQNVTLSCEQNLNHDAMYWYRQDPGQGLRLIYYSQIVNDFQKGDIAEGYSVSREKKESFPLTVTSAQKNPTAFYLCASSYGILYEQYFGPGTRLTVT.

CDR3 loop: CASSYLTGLAHNEQFF. CDR3 sequence (DNA): TGTGCCAGCAGTTACCTCACCGGACTAGCCCACAATGAGCAGTTCTTC. V gene TRBV6-6 combines with J gene TRBJ2-1; 8 bases fit TRBD2. Germline CDR1 is MNHNY and CDR2 is SVGAGI (reference sequence). Losses at the gene ends were 2 bases for V and 5 bases for J; bases not matched to a gene: 8. This CDR3 spans 16 amino acids.

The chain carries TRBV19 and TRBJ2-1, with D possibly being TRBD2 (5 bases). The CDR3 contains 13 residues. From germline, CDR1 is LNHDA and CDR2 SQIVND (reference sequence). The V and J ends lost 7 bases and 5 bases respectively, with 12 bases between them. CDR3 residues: CASKRLADNEQFF. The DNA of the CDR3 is TGTGCCAGTAAACGGCTAGCAGACAATGAGCAGTTCTTC.

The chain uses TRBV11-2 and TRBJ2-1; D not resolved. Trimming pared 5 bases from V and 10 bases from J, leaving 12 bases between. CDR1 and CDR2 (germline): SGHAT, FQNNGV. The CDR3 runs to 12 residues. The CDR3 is CASSEDELEQFF. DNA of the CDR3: TGTGCCAGCAGCGAAGATGAACTAGAGCAGTTCTTC.

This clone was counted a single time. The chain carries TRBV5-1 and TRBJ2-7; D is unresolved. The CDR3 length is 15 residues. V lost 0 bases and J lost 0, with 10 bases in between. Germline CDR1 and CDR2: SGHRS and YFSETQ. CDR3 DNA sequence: TGCGCCAGCAGCTTGGTATGGCAGAGCTCCTACGAGCAGTACTTC. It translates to CASSLVWQSSYEQYF.

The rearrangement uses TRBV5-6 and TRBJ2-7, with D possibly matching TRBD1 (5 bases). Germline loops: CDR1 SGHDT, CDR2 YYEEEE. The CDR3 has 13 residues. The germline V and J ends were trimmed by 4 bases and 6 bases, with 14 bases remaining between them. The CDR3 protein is CASSLQGSGEQYF. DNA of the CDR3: TGTGCCAGCAGCCTGCAGGGTTCGGGCGAGCAGTACTTC.